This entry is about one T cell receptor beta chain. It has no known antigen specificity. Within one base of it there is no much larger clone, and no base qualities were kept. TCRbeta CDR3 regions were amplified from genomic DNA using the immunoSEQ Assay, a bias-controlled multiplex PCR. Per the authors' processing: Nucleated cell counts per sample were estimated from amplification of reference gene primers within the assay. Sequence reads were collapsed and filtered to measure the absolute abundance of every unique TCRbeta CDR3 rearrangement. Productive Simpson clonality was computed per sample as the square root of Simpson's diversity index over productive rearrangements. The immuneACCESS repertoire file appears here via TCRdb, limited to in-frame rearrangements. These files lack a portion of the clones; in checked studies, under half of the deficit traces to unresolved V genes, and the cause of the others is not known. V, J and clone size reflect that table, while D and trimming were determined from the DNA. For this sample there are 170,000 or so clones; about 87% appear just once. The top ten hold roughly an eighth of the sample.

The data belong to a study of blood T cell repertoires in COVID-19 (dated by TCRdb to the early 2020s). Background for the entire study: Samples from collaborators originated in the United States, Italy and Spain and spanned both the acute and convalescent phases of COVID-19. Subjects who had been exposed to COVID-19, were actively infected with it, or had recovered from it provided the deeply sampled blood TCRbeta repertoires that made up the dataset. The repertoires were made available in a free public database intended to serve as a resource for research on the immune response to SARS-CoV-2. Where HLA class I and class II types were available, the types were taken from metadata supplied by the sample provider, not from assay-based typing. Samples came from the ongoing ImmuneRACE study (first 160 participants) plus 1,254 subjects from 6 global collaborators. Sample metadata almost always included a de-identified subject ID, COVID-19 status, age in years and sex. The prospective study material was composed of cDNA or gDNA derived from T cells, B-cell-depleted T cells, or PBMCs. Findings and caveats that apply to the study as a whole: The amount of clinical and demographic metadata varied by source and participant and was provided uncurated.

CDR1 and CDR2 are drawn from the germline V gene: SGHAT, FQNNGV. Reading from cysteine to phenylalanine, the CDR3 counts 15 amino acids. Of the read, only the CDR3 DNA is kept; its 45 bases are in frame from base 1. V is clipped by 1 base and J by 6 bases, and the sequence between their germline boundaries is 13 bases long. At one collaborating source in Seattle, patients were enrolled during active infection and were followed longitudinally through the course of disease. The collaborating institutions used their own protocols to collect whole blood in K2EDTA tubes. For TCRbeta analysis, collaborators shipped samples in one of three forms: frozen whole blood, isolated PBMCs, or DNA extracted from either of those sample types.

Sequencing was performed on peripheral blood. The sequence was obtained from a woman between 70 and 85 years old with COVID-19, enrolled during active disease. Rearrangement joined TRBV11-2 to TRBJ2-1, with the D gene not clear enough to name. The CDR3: CASSLVVGLRNEQFF. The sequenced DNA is TGTGCCAGCAGCTTAGTGGTGGGCCTCCGCAATGAGCAGTTCTTC.